The source of this T cell receptor beta chain is a study of blood T cell repertoires in COVID-19. Libraries were prepared by immunoSEQ multiplex PCR; TCRdb keeps only in-frame clonotypes and omits some of them. The table includes 200,000 to 300,000 clones, 81% detected once. V gave up 1 base and J gave up 9 bases, with 17 bases separating them. The CDR3 covers 15 residues. CDR1 and CDR2 from the germline V gene are SGHNT and YYREEE (reference sequence). The source is an elderly woman with COVID-19, enrolled during active disease. This sequence joins TRBV5-4 and TRBJ2-1; weak D call: TRBD2 (5 bases). Sequenced material: peripheral blood. CDR3 sequence: CASSLLLTLGGEQFF. For the CDR3, the DNA is TGTGCCAGCAGCTTGTTACTAACCCTCGGAGGTGAGCAGTTCTTC. Complete variable domain (other parts from reference TRBV5-4 and TRBJ2-1): ETGVTQSPTHLIKTRGQQVTLRCSSQSGHNTVSWYQQALGQGPQFIFQYYREEENGRGNFPPRFSGLQFPNYSSELNVNALELDDSALYLCASSLLLTLGGEQFFGPGTRLTVL.